The clone carrying this T cell receptor beta chain appeared a few times. The data stem from a study of regulatory T cells in long-lasting Graves disease. V was shortened by 4 bases and J by 4 bases, with 14 bases between the two germline ends. CDR1 MNHEY and CDR2 SMNVEV come from the germline V gene (reference sequence). The CDR3 is made up of 16 amino acids. Building of the TCR beta libraries involved iRepertoire HTBI primers and Arm-PCR of CDR3 regions. TCRdb independently ran MiXCR on the multiplex PCR reads; one entry per CDR3 protein. The sample lists about 470,000 distinct CDR3 sequences; around 20% were seen once. Documented time point: persistent/refractory GD, antithyroid drugs over 5 years with positive TRAb. Extracted RNA from PBMCs served as the source of the TCR library.

The J gene is TRBJ2-6, the V gene TRBV27; no reliable D call. The receptor was isolated from a female donor with Graves disease. The source material was peripheral blood mononuclear cells (PBMCs), sampled when the disease was refractory, from a patient treated with antithyroid drugs. As DNA, the CDR3 is TGTGCCAGCAGTTCGACACGCAGAGACGGGGCCAACGTCCTGACTTTC. Its translation: CASSSTRRDGANVLTF.